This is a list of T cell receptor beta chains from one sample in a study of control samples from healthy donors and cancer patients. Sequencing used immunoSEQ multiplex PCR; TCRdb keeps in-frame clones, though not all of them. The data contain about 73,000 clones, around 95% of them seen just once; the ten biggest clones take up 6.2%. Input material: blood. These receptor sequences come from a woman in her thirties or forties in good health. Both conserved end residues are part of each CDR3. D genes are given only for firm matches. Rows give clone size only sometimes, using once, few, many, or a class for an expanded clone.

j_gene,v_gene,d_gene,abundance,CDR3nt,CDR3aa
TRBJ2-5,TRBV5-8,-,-,TGTGCCAGCAGCTTGGTGTCGACGGAGACCCAGTACTTC,CASSLVSTETQYF
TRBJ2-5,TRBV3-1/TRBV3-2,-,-,TGTGCCAGCAGCCAAGGGATGCAAGAGACCCAGTACTTC,CASSQGMQETQYF
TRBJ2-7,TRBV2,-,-,TGTGCCAGCACCACTCCGTACGAGCAGTACTTC,CASTTPYEQYF
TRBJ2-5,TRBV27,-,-,TGTGCCAGCAGTTTACAGGGATCACGGACCCAGTACTTC,CASSLQGSRTQYF
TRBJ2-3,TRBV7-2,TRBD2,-,TGTGCCAGCAGCCCCCTAGCGGGGTCTGGCTCGGGGTATTTT,CASSPLAGSGSGYF
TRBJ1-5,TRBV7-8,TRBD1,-,TGTGCCAGCAGCTTACGACAGGGAGGTCAGCCCCAGCATTTT,CASSLRQGGQPQHF
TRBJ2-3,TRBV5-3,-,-,TGTGCCAGAAGCTTGTTGAGGTCGACAGATACGCAGTATTTT,CARSLLRSTDTQYF
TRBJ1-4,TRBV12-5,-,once,TGTGCTAGTGGTACAGACACGTCAAATGAAAAACTGTTTTTT,CASGTDTSNEKLFF
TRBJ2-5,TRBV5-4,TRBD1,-,TGTGCCAGCAGCTTCGGACAGGGAGCTAGGGAGACCCAGTACTTC,CASSFGQGARETQYF
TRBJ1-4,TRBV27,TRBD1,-,TGTGCCAGCAGTCCGGGGGACAGGGGATATAATGAAAAACTGTTTTTT,CASSPGDRGYNEKLFF
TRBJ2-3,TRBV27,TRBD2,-,TGTGCCAGCAGTAAGACTAGCGGTACGCTCGGTCGCACAGATACGCAGTATTTT,CASSKTSGTLGRTDTQYF
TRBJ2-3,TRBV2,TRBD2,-,TGTGCCAGCAGTGAGGGGGGGAATAGGGCAGATACGCAGTATTTT,CASSEGGNRADTQYF
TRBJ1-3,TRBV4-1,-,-,TGCGCCAGCAGCCAACCGACAGTCTCTGGAAACACCATATATTTT,CASSQPTVSGNTIYF
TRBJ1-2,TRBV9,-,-,TGTGCCAGCAGCGTAGCGGAGGGCCATGGCTACACCTTC,CASSVAEGHGYTF
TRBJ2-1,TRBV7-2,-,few,TGTGCCAGCAGTTTTAGGAGGGGTGAGCAGTTCTTC,CASSFRRGEQFF
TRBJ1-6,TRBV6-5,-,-,TGTGCCAGCAACGCTGGAGGGCTAGATAATTCACCCCTCCACTTT,CASNAGGLDNSPLHF
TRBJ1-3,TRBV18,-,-,TGTGCCAGCTCACCAATGGAAGGCTCTGGAAACACCATATATTTT,CASSPMEGSGNTIYF
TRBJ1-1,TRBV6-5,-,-,TGTGCCACCCAGGAGGAAGGGATCACTGAAGCTTTCTTT,CATQEEGITEAFF
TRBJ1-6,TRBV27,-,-,TGTGCCAGCAGTCCGAGAAATTCACCCCTCCACTTT,CASSPRNSPLHF
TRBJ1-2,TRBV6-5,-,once,TGTGCCAGCTCCAGGGGAGGGGGATGGGGCTATGGCTACACCTTC,CASSRGGGWGYGYTF
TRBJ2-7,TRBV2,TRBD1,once,TGTGCCAGCACCGGGACAGGACGCTACGAGCAGTACTTC,CASTGTGRYEQYF
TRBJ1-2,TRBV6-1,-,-,TGTGCCAGCAGTGATCGGCGAGTCTATGGCTACACCTTC,CASSDRRVYGYTF
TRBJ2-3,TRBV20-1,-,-,TGCAGTGCCAGTCTAGAGGCCACAGATACGCAGTATTTT,CSASLEATDTQYF
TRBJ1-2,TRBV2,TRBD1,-,TGTGCCAGCAGTGGACAGGGGGCGGGAGGCTACACCTTC,CASSGQGAGGYTF
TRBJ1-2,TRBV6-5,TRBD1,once,TGTGCCAGCATCATGACAGGGCGAGGTGGCTACACCTTC,CASIMTGRGGYTF
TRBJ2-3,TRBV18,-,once,TGTGCCAGCTCCCCCGGGGGGCGCGAGACAGATACGCAGTATTTT,CASSPGGRETDTQYF
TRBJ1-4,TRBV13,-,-,TGTGCCAGCAGGGCCAGACCTAATGAAAAACTGTTTTTT,CASRARPNEKLFF
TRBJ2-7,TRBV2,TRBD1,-,TGTGCCAGCAGCGGGACAGAGTATTACTATGAGCAGTACTTC,CASSGTEYYYEQYF
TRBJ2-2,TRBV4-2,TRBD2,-,TGTGCCAGCAGGAGCGGGAGCTTGCCGAACACCGGGGAGCTGTTTTTT,CASRSGSLPNTGELFF
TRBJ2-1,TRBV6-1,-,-,TGTGCCAGCAGTGAGAACAGGGGGGGGAATGAGCAGTTCTTC,CASSENRGGNEQFF
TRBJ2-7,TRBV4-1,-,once,TGCGCCAGCAGCCAAGTACCCTTTCACGAGCAGTACTTC,CASSQVPFHEQYF
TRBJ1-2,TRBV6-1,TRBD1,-,TGTGCCAGCAGTGATGGACAGGGGGCGGGTGGCTACACCTTC,CASSDGQGAGGYTF
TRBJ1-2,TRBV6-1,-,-,TGTGCCAGCAGTGAAGCCCCAGGCCCCTATGGCTACACCTTC,CASSEAPGPYGYTF
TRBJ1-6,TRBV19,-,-,TGTGCCAGTAGTAGCTTCGCCCAGGGGTCCTATAATTCACCCCTCCACTTT,CASSSFAQGSYNSPLHF
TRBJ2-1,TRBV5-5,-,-,TGTGCCAGCAGCATACGGGGCACCGACAATGAGCAGTTCTTC,CASSIRGTDNEQFF
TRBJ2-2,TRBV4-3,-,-,TGCGCCAGCAGCCAAGGTGTCGGGGAGCTGTTTTTT,CASSQGVGELFF
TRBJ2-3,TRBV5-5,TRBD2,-,TGTGCCAGCAGCCCCTGGCGGGAGGGCCGAAATACGCAGTATTTT,CASSPWREGRNTQYF
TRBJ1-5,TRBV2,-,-,TGTGCCAGCAGTGAGACGCCGGGGAGCAATCAGCCCCAGCATTTT,CASSETPGSNQPQHF
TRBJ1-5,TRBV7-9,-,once,TGTGCCAGCAGCTCGTCACAGGGTAGTAGCAATCAGCCCCAGCATTTT,CASSSSQGSSNQPQHF
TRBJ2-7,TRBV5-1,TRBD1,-,TGCGCCAGCAGCTCCCCGGGACAGGGCGGCCACGAGCAGTACTTC,CASSSPGQGGHEQYF
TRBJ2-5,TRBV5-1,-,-,TGCGCCAGCAGACGGGGATTGGGCGGGCAAGAGACCCAGTACTTC,CASRRGLGGQETQYF
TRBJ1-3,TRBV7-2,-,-,TGTGCCAGCAGCTTAGGGGGCGCGTATGGAAACACCATATATTTT,CASSLGGAYGNTIYF
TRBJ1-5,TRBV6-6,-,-,TGTGCCAGCAGTCTGGGACAAGGGGACCTAGATCAGCCCCAGCATTTT,CASSLGQGDLDQPQHF
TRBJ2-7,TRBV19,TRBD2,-,TGTGCCAGTAGTATAGGCGGGGGTCGGGGGATCTACGAGCAGTACTTC,CASSIGGGRGIYEQYF
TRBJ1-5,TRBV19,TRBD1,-,TGTGCCAGCCAAGCCGCGGGACAGGGGGGAACTCAGCCCCAGCATTTT,CASQAAGQGGTQPQHF
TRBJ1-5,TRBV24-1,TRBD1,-,TGTGCCACCAGTGACCCGGGACAGAATATCTATAGCAATCAGCCCCAGCATTTT,CATSDPGQNIYSNQPQHF
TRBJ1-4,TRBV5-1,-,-,TGCGCCAGCAGAGGGGGACACGCAACTAATGAAAAACTGTTTTTT,CASRGGHATNEKLFF
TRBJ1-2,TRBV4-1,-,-,TGCGCCAGCACGGTAAAGACAGGCGACCTTCTTGGCTACACCTTC,CASTVKTGDLLGYTF
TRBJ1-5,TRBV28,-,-,TGTGCCAGCAAGGGCCTCGGGGGAGTTCAGCCCCAGCATTTT,CASKGLGGVQPQHF
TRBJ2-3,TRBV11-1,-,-,TGTGCCAGCACCTTCTGGGGGCTAGAAACAGATACGCAGTATTTT,CASTFWGLETDTQYF
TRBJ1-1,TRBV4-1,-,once,TGCGCCAGCAGCCCGACAGGGAACACTGAAGCTTTCTTT,CASSPTGNTEAFF
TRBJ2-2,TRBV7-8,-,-,TGTGCCAGCAGCTTAGCGTTGTGGGGGTCCGGGGAGCTGTTTTTT,CASSLALWGSGELFF
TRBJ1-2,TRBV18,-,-,TGTGCCAGCTCACCACGGACCCCGGGACATCTTAACTATGGCTACACCTTC,CASSPRTPGHLNYGYTF